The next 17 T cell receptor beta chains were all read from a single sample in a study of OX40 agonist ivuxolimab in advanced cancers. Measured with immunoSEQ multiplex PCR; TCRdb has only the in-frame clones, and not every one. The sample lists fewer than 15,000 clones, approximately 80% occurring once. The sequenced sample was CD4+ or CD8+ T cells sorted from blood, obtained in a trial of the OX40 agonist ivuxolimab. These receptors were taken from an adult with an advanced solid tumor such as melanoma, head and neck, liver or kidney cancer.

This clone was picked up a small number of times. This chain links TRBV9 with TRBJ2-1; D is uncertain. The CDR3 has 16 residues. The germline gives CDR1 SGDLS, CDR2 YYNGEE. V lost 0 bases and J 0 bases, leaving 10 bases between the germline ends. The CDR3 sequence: CASSVGGGASYNEQFF. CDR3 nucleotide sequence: TGTGCCAGCAGCGTAGGAGGCGGTGCCTCCTACAATGAGCAGTTCTTC.

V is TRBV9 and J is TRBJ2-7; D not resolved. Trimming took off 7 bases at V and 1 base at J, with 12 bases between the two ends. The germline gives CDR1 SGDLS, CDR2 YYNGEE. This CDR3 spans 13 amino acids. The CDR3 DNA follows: TGTGCCAGCTCACCACCGGCGTCCTACGAGCAGTACTTC. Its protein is CASSPPASYEQYF.

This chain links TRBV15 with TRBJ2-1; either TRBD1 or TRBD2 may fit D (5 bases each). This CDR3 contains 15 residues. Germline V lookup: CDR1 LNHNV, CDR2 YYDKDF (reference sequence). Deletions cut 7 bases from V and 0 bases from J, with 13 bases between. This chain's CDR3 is CATTPGGSSYNEQFF. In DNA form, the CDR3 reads TGTGCCACCACTCCTGGGGGAAGCTCCTACAATGAGCAGTTCTTC.

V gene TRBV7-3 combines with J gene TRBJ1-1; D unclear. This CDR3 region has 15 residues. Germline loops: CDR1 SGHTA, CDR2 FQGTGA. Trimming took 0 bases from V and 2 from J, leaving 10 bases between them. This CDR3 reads CASSLTRGGNTEAFF. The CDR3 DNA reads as TGTGCCAGCAGCTTAACGCGAGGAGGAAACACTGAAGCTTTCTTT. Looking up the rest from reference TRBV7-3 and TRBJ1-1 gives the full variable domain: GAGVSQTPSNKVTEKGKYVELRCDPISGHTALYWYRQSLGQGPEFLIYFQGTGAADDSGLPNDRFFAVRPEGSVSTLKIQRTERGDSAVYLCASSLTRGGNTEAFFGQGTRLTVV.

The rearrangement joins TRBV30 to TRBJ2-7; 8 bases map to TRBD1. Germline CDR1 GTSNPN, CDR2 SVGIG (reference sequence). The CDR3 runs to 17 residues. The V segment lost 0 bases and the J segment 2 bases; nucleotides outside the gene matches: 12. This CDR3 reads CAWSVISGTGFAYEQYF. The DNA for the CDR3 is TGTGCCTGGAGTGTAATATCGGGGACAGGCTTCGCCTACGAGCAGTACTTC.

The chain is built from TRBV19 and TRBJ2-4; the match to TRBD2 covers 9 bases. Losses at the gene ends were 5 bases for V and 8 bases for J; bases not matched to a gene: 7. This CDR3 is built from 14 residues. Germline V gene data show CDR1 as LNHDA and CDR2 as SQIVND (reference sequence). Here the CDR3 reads CASSSRGGGDIQYF. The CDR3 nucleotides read TGTGCCAGTAGTTCGCGGGGGGGCGGAGACATTCAGTACTTC.

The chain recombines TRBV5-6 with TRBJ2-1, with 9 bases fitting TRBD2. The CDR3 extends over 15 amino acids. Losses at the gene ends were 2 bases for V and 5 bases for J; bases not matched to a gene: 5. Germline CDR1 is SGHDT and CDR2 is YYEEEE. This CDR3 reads CASSLAGGDDNEQFF. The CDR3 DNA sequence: TGTGCCAGCAGCTTAGCGGGAGGAGACGACAATGAGCAGTTCTTC.

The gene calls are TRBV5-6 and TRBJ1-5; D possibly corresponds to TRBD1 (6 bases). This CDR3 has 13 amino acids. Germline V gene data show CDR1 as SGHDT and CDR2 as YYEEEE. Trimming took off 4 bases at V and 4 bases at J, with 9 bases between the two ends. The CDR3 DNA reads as TGTGCCAGCAGCCGGGGGCGGAATCAGCCCCAGCATTTT. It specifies CASSRGRNQPQHF.

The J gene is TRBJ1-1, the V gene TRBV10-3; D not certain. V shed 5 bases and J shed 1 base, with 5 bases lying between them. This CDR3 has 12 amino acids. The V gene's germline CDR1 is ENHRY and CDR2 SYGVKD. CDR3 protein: CAISPGNTEAFF. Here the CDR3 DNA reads TGTGCCATCAGTCCAGGGAACACTGAAGCTTTCTTT.

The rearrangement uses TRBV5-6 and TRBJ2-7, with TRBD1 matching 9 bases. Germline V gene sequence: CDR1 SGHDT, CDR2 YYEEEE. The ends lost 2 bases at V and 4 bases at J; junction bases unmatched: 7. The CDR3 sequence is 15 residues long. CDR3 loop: CASSFYGQGFYEQYF. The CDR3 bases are TGTGCCAGCAGCTTCTACGGACAGGGGTTTTACGAGCAGTACTTC.

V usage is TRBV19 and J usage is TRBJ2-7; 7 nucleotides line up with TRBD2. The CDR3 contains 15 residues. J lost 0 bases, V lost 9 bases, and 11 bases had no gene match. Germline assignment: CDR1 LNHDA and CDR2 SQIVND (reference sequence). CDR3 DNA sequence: TGTGCCAGCCAAGGACTAGTGGGGAACTCCTACGAGCAGTACTTC. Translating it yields CASQGLVGNSYEQYF.

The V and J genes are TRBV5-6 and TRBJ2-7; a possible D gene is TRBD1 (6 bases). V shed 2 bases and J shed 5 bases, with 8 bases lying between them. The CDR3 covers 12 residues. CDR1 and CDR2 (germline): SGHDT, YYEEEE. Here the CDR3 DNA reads TGTGCCAGCAGCTTCCCAGGGGACGAGCAGTACTTC. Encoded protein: CASSFPGDEQYF.

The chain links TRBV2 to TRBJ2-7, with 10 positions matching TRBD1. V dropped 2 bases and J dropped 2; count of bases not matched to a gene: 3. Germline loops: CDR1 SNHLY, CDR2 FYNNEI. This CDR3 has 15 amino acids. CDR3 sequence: CASSERGQGAYEQYF. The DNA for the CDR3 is TGTGCCAGCAGTGAACGAGGACAGGGGGCCTACGAGCAGTACTTC.

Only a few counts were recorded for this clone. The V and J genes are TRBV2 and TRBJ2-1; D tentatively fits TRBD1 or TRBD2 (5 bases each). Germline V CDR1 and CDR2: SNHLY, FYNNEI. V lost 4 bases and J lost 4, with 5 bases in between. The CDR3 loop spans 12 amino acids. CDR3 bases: TGTGCCAGCAGTGGGGGGTACAATGAGCAGTTCTTC. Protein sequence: CASSGGYNEQFF.

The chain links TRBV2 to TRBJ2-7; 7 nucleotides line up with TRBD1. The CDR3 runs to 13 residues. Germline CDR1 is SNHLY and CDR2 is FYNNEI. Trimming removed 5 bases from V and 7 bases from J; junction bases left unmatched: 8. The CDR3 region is CASSPKMDREQYF. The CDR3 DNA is TGTGCCAGCAGTCCAAAGATGGACAGGGAGCAGTACTTC. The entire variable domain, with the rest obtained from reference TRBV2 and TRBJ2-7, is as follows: EPEVTQTPSHQVTQMGQEVILRCVPISNHLYFYWYRQILGQKVEFLVSFYNNEISEKSEIFDDQFSVERPDGSNFTLKIRSTKLEDSAMYFCASSPKMDREQYFGPGTRLTVT.

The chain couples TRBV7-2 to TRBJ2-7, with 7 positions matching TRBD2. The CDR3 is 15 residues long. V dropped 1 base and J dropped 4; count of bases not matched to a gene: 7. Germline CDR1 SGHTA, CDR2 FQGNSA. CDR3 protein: CASSLGGTMTYEQYF. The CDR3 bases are TGTGCCAGCAGCTTAGGCGGGACTATGACATACGAGCAGTACTTC.

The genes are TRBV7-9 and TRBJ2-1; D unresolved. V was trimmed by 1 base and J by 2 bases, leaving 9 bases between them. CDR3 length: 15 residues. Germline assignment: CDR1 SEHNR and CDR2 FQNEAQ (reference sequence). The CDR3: CASSLGTDPYNEQFF. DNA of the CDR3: TGTGCCAGCAGCTTAGGAACAGACCCCTACAATGAGCAGTTCTTC.